A selection of T cell receptor beta chains follows, all from one sample in a study of blood T cell repertoires in COVID-19. Sequencing used immunoSEQ multiplex PCR; TCRdb keeps in-frame clones, though not all of them. The sample carries about 180,000 clones, 80% recorded once. Material: PBMCs or T cells enriched from blood (not recorded which). The receptors were sampled from a man aged 55 to 70 who had been exposed to COVID-19. Both conserved end residues are part of each CDR3. A D gene is named only where the DNA matches it firmly. The listing skips clone size in some rows; elsewhere it reads once, few, many or a size class.

J: TRBJ2-1
V: TRBV27
size: once
D: TRBD1
CDR3: CASSLSRQGTYNEQFF
DNA: TGTGCCAGCAGTTTATCCAGACAGGGGACCTACAATGAGCAGTTCTTC

J: TRBJ2-4
V: TRBV27
size: NA
D: NA
CDR3: CASRPWRGPSGDKNIQYF
DNA: TGTGCCAGCAGGCCATGGAGGGGGCCCTCAGGAGACAAAAACATTCAGTACTTC

J: TRBJ2-1
V: TRBV30
size: NA
D: NA
CDR3: CAWSLGDEQFF
DNA: TGTGCCTGGAGTCTGGGAGATGAGCAGTTCTTC

J: TRBJ1-6
V: TRBV11-2
size: NA
D: TRBD1
CDR3: CASSTGTGGHNSPLHF
DNA: TGTGCCAGCAGTACCGGGACAGGGGGGCACAATTCACCCCTCCACTTT

J: TRBJ2-1
V: TRBV5-4
size: NA
D: NA
CDR3: CASSLGRGAVEQFF
DNA: TGTGCCAGCAGCCTCGGTCGGGGGGCGGTTGAGCAGTTCTTC

J: TRBJ2-4
V: TRBV3-1/TRBV3-2
size: NA
D: NA
CDR3: CASSQEPVAKNIQYF
DNA: TGTGCCAGCAGCCAAGAACCGGTAGCCAAAAACATTCAGTACTTC

J: TRBJ1-5
V: TRBV28
size: NA
D: NA
CDR3: CASSLNDINQPQHF
DNA: TGTGCCAGCAGTTTAAACGACATCAATCAGCCCCAGCATTTT

J: TRBJ2-4
V: TRBV5-4
size: NA
D: TRBD2
CDR3: CASAASGRNLAKNIQYF
DNA: TGTGCCAGCGCAGCTAGCGGGAGGAACCTGGCCAAAAACATTCAGTACTTC

J: TRBJ1-1
V: TRBV7-9
size: NA
D: NA
CDR3: CASSLSSGTEAFF
DNA: TGTGCCAGCAGCCTCAGCTCCGGGACTGAAGCTTTCTTT

J: TRBJ2-3
V: TRBV28
size: NA
D: TRBD1
CDR3: CATKGSGQGTDTQYF
DNA: TGTGCCACCAAAGGGAGTGGACAGGGCACAGATACGCAGTATTTT

J: TRBJ1-1
V: TRBV15
size: NA
D: NA
CDR3: CATSRDRGDQAFF
DNA: TGTGCCACCAGCAGAGATAGGGGCGACCAAGCTTTCTTT

J: TRBJ2-7
V: TRBV29-1
size: once
D: NA
CDR3: CSVVTYEQYF
DNA: TGCAGCGTTGTTACTTACGAGCAGTACTTC

J: TRBJ1-5
V: TRBV5-1
size: NA
D: NA
CDR3: CASSLIDQPQHF
DNA: TGCGCCAGCAGCTTGATCGATCAGCCCCAGCATTTT

J: TRBJ1-2
V: TRBV7-9
size: NA
D: TRBD1
CDR3: CASSSWDRNFNYGYTF
DNA: TGTGCCAGCAGCTCCTGGGACAGGAACTTTAACTATGGCTACACCTTC

J: TRBJ1-1
V: TRBV6-5
size: once
D: NA
CDR3: CASQAGPGMNTEAFF
DNA: TGTGCCAGCCAGGCAGGGCCAGGAATGAACACTGAAGCTTTCTTT

J: TRBJ2-7
V: TRBV4-3
size: few
D: TRBD2
CDR3: CASSELAGDSYEQYF
DNA: TGCGCCAGCAGCGAACTAGCGGGAGACTCCTACGAGCAGTACTTC

J: TRBJ1-1
V: TRBV19
size: NA
D: TRBD1
CDR3: CASIITGPGQGSNTEAFF
DNA: TGTGCCAGTATCATCACGGGACCGGGACAGGGGAGTAACACTGAAGCTTTCTTT

J: TRBJ2-5
V: TRBV10-1
size: few
D: TRBD2
CDR3: CASSESPLAGQETQYF
DNA: TGCGCCAGCAGTGAGTCACCCCTAGCGGGCCAAGAGACCCAGTACTTC

J: TRBJ2-1
V: TRBV18
size: NA
D: TRBD1
CDR3: CASSPPLGQGDPSSYNEQFF
DNA: TGTGCCAGCTCACCCCCTCTAGGACAGGGGGATCCGAGCTCCTACAATGAGCAGTTCTTC

J: TRBJ1-5
V: TRBV28
size: NA
D: NA
CDR3: CASSRDNSNQPQHF
DNA: TGTGCCAGCAGTCGGGACAATAGCAATCAGCCCCAGCATTTT

J: TRBJ2-3
V: TRBV6-5
size: NA
D: TRBD2
CDR3: CASPLAGVITDTQYF
DNA: TGTGCCAGCCCCCTAGCGGGAGTTATCACAGATACGCAGTATTTT

J: TRBJ2-1
V: TRBV7-2
size: NA
D: TRBD2
CDR3: CASSLVSGTSHNEQFF
DNA: TGTGCCAGCAGCTTAGTGTCCGGGACTAGCCACAATGAGCAGTTCTTC

J: TRBJ2-5
V: TRBV5-4
size: NA
D: TRBD2
CDR3: CASQLTSGSIQTQYF
DNA: TGTGCCTCCCAGTTAACTAGCGGGAGTATACAGACCCAGTACTTC

J: TRBJ2-7
V: TRBV19
size: NA
D: NA
CDR3: CATSSGLQSREQYF
DNA: TGTGCCACCTCATCCGGACTGCAGTCTCGTGAGCAGTACTTC

J: TRBJ1-1
V: TRBV6-1
size: NA
D: NA
CDR3: CASSEVANTEAFF
DNA: TGTGCCAGCAGTGAAGTAGCGAACACTGAAGCTTTCTTT

J: TRBJ1-1
V: TRBV7-2
size: NA
D: TRBD1
CDR3: CASSWRTGGKTEAFF
DNA: TGTGCCAGCAGCTGGCGGACAGGGGGCAAGACTGAAGCTTTCTTT

J: TRBJ2-7
V: TRBV7-2
size: NA
D: NA
CDR3: CASSLGALARSDYEQYF
DNA: TGTGCCAGCAGCTTAGGGGCCCTAGCGCGTTCCGACTACGAGCAGTACTTC

J: TRBJ2-7
V: TRBV6-5
size: once
D: NA
CDR3: CASVRRSSYEQYF
DNA: TGTGCCAGCGTAAGGAGGAGCTCCTACGAGCAGTACTTC

J: TRBJ2-3
V: TRBV18
size: NA
D: TRBD2
CDR3: CASSSGRLAGSTDTQYF
DNA: TGTGCCAGCTCGTCGGGTCGACTAGCGGGGAGCACAGATACGCAGTATTTT

J: TRBJ1-2
V: TRBV6-1
size: few
D: NA
CDR3: CASSEVNLGLLQAGYGYTF
DNA: TGTGCCAGCAGTGAAGTGAACCTCGGTCTCCTTCAAGCAGGCTATGGCTACACCTTC

J: TRBJ2-7
V: TRBV6-5
size: few
D: NA
CDR3: CASSSTNRGSYEQYF
DNA: TGTGCCAGCAGTTCCACAAATCGCGGCTCCTACGAGCAGTACTTC

J: TRBJ2-7
V: TRBV30
size: NA
D: NA
CDR3: CAWSDRWGGPVSYEQYF
DNA: TGTGCCTGGAGCGACCGATGGGGGGGGCCGGTCTCCTACGAGCAGTACTTC

J: TRBJ2-7
V: TRBV2
size: NA
D: TRBD2
CDR3: CASSVGGRGYEQYF
DNA: TGTGCCAGCAGTGTGGGTGGGAGGGGTTACGAGCAGTACTTC

J: TRBJ2-3
V: TRBV7-2
size: once
D: TRBD2
CDR3: CASSLGPSGIRADTQYF
DNA: TGTGCCAGCAGCTTAGGTCCTAGCGGGATCCGGGCAGATACGCAGTATTTT

J: TRBJ2-5
V: TRBV19
size: few
D: TRBD2
CDR3: CASSTTSGSETQYF
DNA: TGTGCCAGTAGTACAACTAGCGGGAGTGAGACCCAGTACTTC

J: TRBJ2-1
V: TRBV9
size: NA
D: NA
CDR3: CASSIFASLSSYNEQFF
DNA: TGTGCCAGCAGCATATTCGCAAGCCTGAGCTCCTACAATGAGCAGTTCTTC

J: TRBJ2-7
V: TRBV7-9
size: few
D: TRBD1
CDR3: CASSWGQGGNEQYF
DNA: TGTGCCAGCAGCTGGGGACAGGGTGGCAACGAGCAGTACTTC

J: TRBJ2-5
V: TRBV10-3
size: NA
D: NA
CDR3: CAISEEGSRQETQYF
DNA: TGTGCCATCAGTGAGGAGGGCAGTCGCCAAGAGACCCAGTACTTC

J: TRBJ2-7
V: TRBV27
size: NA
D: NA
CDR3: CASSLTPRGYEQYF
DNA: TGTGCCAGCAGTTTAACCCCCCGGGGCTACGAGCAGTACTTC

J: TRBJ2-7
V: TRBV5-1
size: NA
D: NA
CDR3: CASSLSGAEQYF
DNA: TGCGCCAGCAGCTTGTCAGGGGCCGAGCAGTACTTC

J: TRBJ1-1
V: TRBV12-3/TRBV12-4
size: NA
D: TRBD1
CDR3: CASRTDRGAEAFF
DNA: TGTGCCAGCAGGACTGACAGGGGCGCTGAAGCTTTCTTT

J: TRBJ1-5
V: TRBV12-3/TRBV12-4
size: NA
D: TRBD1
CDR3: CASSQPGTGEHF
DNA: TGTGCCAGCAGTCAACCCGGGACAGGGGAGCATTTT

J: TRBJ1-2
V: TRBV5-1
size: few
D: NA
CDR3: CASSLDYRGIRGYTF
DNA: TGCGCCAGCAGCTTGGACTACCGGGGGATACGCGGCTACACCTTC

J: TRBJ1-5
V: TRBV29-1
size: NA
D: TRBD1
CDR3: CSVTGGYPNQPQHF
DNA: TGCAGCGTGACAGGGGGGTATCCGAATCAGCCCCAGCATTTT

J: TRBJ2-1
V: TRBV27
size: NA
D: TRBD2
CDR3: CASSLTSGRNEQFF
DNA: TGTGCCAGCAGTTTAACTAGCGGGAGAAATGAGCAGTTCTTC

J: TRBJ1-2
V: TRBV27
size: NA
D: NA
CDR3: CASSGPGGFNGYTF
DNA: TGTGCCAGCAGCGGCCCGGGGGGATTTAATGGCTACACCTTC

J: TRBJ1-1
V: TRBV12-5
size: NA
D: NA
CDR3: CASGLVRAGGTEAFF
DNA: TGTGCTAGTGGTTTGGTACGGGCGGGGGGCACTGAAGCTTTCTTT

J: TRBJ2-7
V: TRBV4-2
size: NA
D: TRBD1
CDR3: CASSQDRGAYEQYF
DNA: TGTGCCAGCAGCCAGGACAGGGGGGCCTACGAGCAGTACTTC

J: TRBJ2-7
V: TRBV11-3
size: NA
D: TRBD1
CDR3: CASSWGQASYEQYF
DNA: TGTGCCAGCAGCTGGGGACAGGCCTCCTACGAGCAGTACTTC

J: TRBJ2-3
V: TRBV30
size: NA
D: TRBD2
CDR3: CAWSVLAGSTDTQYF
DNA: TGTGCCTGGAGTGTACTAGCGGGGAGCACAGATACGCAGTATTTT

J: TRBJ1-2
V: TRBV10-2
size: NA
D: TRBD1
CDR3: CASKTGGGLYGYTF
DNA: TGCGCCAGCAAGACAGGGGGCGGACTCTATGGCTACACCTTC

J: TRBJ2-7
V: TRBV5-1
size: NA
D: TRBD2
CDR3: CASSKGTFTDPGLALSSYEQYF
DNA: TGCGCCAGCAGCAAGGGGACATTCACAGACCCGGGACTAGCGTTGAGCTCCTACGAGCAGTACTTC

J: TRBJ1-5
V: TRBV7-2
size: NA
D: TRBD1
CDR3: CASSAGGNNQPQHF
DNA: TGTGCCAGCAGCGCAGGGGGCAACAATCAGCCCCAGCATTTT

J: TRBJ1-5
V: TRBV19
size: NA
D: NA
CDR3: CASSPGQTRDPQHF
DNA: TGTGCCAGTAGTCCAGGACAGACCCGAGATCCCCAGCATTTT

J: TRBJ1-2
V: TRBV5-1
size: NA
D: NA
CDR3: CASSSQRSHYGYTF
DNA: TGCGCCAGCAGCTCCCAGAGGAGTCACTATGGCTACACCTTC